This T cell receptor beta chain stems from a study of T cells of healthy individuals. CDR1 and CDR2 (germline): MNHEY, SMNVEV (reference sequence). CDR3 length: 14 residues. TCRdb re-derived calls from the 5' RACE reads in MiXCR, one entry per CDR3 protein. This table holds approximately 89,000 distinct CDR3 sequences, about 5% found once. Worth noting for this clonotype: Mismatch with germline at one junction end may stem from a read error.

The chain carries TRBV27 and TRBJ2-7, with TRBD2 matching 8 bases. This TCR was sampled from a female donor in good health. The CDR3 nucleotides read TGTGCCGGCAGACGGGGGGGGGTAACCTACGAGCAGTACTTC. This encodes CAGRRGGVTYEQYF.